What follows are 14 T cell receptor beta chains derived from one specimen sequenced in a study of shared clonotypes between healthy human individuals. The repertoire was sequenced with immunoSEQ multiplex PCR; TCRdb's copy has only in-frame clones and lacks some. Seen here are 650,000 to 750,000 clones, 72% observed once, and the top ten hold around 1.8%. The specimen was memory CD4+ T cells sorted from blood. The sample's subset: CD45RA-negative fraction. The receptors were sampled from a woman aged 25-40 years in good health.

The CDR3 reads CASSLVSGKSYEQYF. The CDR3 DNA reads TGTGCCAGCAGTCTCGTTAGCGGGAAGAGTTACGAGCAGTACTTC. The J gene is TRBJ2-7, the V gene TRBV28, with 8 bases lining up with TRBD2. V shed 5 bases, J shed 4 bases, and the junction held 10 bases outside the gene matches. There are 15 residues in the CDR3. Germline V gene data show CDR1 as MDHEN and CDR2 as SYDVKM. Filled out from reference TRBV28 and TRBJ2-7, the complete variable domain reads DVKVTQSSRYLVKRTGEKVFLECVQDMDHENMFWYRQDPGLGLRLIYFSYDVKMKEKGDIPEGYSVSREKKERFSLILESASTNQTSMYLCASSLVSGKSYEQYFGPGTRLTVT.

The chain links TRBV27 to TRBJ2-1, with D possibly matching TRBD2 (5 bases). V was clipped by 6 bases and J by 0 bases, with 12 bases between them. Germline V CDR1 and CDR2: MNHEY, SMNVEV (reference sequence). The CDR3 sequence is 15 residues long. CDR3 loop: CASSVRGSSYNEQFF. CDR3 coding DNA: TGTGCCAGCAGCGTGAGAGGGAGCTCCTACAATGAGCAGTTCTTC.

The chain employs TRBV2 and TRBJ1-5; maybe TRBD1 (5 bases). V was trimmed by 6 bases and J by 7 bases, leaving 13 bases between them. The CDR3 runs 13 residues. In germline, CDR1 is SNHLY, CDR2 FYNNEI. For the CDR3, the DNA is TGTGCCAGCAGGTTGGACATTCGCCAGCCCCAGCATTTT. Translating it yields CASRLDIRQPQHF.

The chain employs TRBV19 and TRBJ1-5; a possible D gene is TRBD1 (6 bases). The CDR3 covers 17 residues. Germline V gene data show CDR1 as LNHDA and CDR2 as SQIVND (reference sequence). Between the trimmed V and J ends, which lost 4 bases and 1 base, there was a span of 17 bases. The CDR3 region is CASSRIQGITSNQPQHF. Here the CDR3 DNA reads TGTGCCAGTAGTAGAATCCAGGGGATTACGAGCAATCAGCCCCAGCATTTT.

The chain uses TRBV18 and TRBJ2-7, with 10 bases fitting TRBD2. Germline trimming cut 2 bases from V and 2 bases from J; bases unmatched to any gene: 9. Per germline, CDR1 KGHSH and CDR2 LQKENI. The length of the CDR3 is 17 residues. In DNA form, the CDR3 reads TGTGCCAGCTCACCAGTCTTAGCGGGAGGAGGAACCTACGAGCAGTACTTC. Protein product: CASSPVLAGGGTYEQYF. The full variable domain, with the rest looked up from reference TRBV18 and TRBJ2-7, is NAGVMQNPRHLVRRRGQEARLRCSPMKGHSHVYWYRQLPEEGLKFMVYLQKENIIDESGMPKERFSAEFPKEGPSILRIQQVVRGDSAAYFCASSPVLAGGGTYEQYFGPGTRLTVT.

The V call is TRBV5-1, the J call TRBJ2-7; D remains unclear. V lost 2 bases, J lost 0 bases, and 6 bases lay in between. Germline assignment: CDR1 SGHRS and CDR2 YFSETQ. CDR3 length equals 13 residues. CDR3 nucleotides: TGCGCCAGCAGCTTCGGCCACTCCTACGAGCAGTACTTC. Translated: CASSFGHSYEQYF.

This clone occurred once. The J gene is TRBJ2-5, the V gene TRBV2; perhaps TRBD1 as D (6 bases). The CDR3 covers 13 residues. V was trimmed by 9 bases and J by 1 base, leaving 12 bases between them. The germline gives CDR1 SNHLY, CDR2 FYNNEI. The CDR3 region is CASRQEIQETQYF. DNA for the CDR3: TGTGCCAGTCGACAGGAGATCCAAGAGACCCAGTACTTC.

The chain combines TRBV28 with TRBJ2-7; no clear D. Trimming stripped 3 bases from V and 3 bases from J, with 9 bases between. CDR1 and CDR2 (germline): MDHEN, SYDVKM. CDR3 size: 13 residues. The CDR3 DNA sequence: TGTGCCAGCAGTTTGGGTCGGCTCTACGAGCAGTACTTC. This translates into CASSLGRLYEQYF.

This clone was counted between two and nine times. V usage is TRBV28 and J usage is TRBJ2-6; no firm D call. CDR1 and CDR2 from the germline V gene are MDHEN and SYDVKM. The CDR3 is 15 amino acids. The germline V and J ends were trimmed by 9 bases and 0 bases, with 12 bases remaining between them. The CDR3 protein is CASNRPHSGANVLTF. CDR3 coding DNA: TGTGCCAGTAACCGACCCCACTCTGGGGCCAACGTCCTGACTTTC.

The rearrangement links TRBV4-2 to TRBJ2-7, with 13 bases that match TRBD2. The CDR3 has 16 amino acids. Germline CDR1 reads LGHNA; CDR2 reads YNFKEQ. With 4 bases clipped from V and 6 bases from J, the junction kept 9 bases outside the gene matches. The chain's CDR3 is CASSLGLAGSGSEQYF. CDR3 nucleotides: TGTGCCAGCAGCCTGGGACTAGCGGGAAGCGGCTCCGAGCAGTACTTC.

The chain carries TRBV7-2 and TRBJ2-7, with D unclear. The V gene's germline CDR1 is SGHTA and CDR2 FQGNSA. V gave up 3 bases and J gave up 2 bases, with 14 bases separating them. The CDR3 consists of 15 residues. CDR3 nucleotides: TGTGCCAGCAGCTTGGATACGTTGGGGACCTACGAGCAGTACTTC. It codes for CASSLDTLGTYEQYF.

As for this clone: At the DNA level, this CDR3 is encoded by other sequences in the same sample as well. V is TRBV29-1 and J is TRBJ2-5; 7 bases map to TRBD2. Germline loops: CDR1 SQVTM, CDR2 ANQGSEA. The ends lost 4 bases at V and 2 bases at J; junction bases unmatched: 4. The length of the CDR3 is 13 residues. CDR3 amino acids: CSVASSGQETQYF. The CDR3 region has the DNA TGCAGCGTTGCCTCTAGCGGACAAGAGACCCAGTACTTC.

The chain is built from TRBV5-1 and TRBJ2-3; TRBD1 or TRBD2 may be the D gene (5 bases each). The germline gives CDR1 SGHRS, CDR2 YFSETQ. Trimming took 2 bases from V and 4 from J, leaving 14 bases between them. This CDR3 spans 15 amino acids. The CDR3 DNA reads as TGCGCCAGCAGCTTCGGGGCCGTCGGATCAGATACGCAGTATTTT. Its protein is CASSFGAVGSDTQYF.

Only one count was recorded for this clone. This chain uses TRBV7-2 with TRBJ2-1; D call uncertain. CDR1 is SGHTA and CDR2 is FQGNSA in the germline V gene. This CDR3 spans 14 amino acids. The V gene lost 1 base and the J gene lost 5 bases, with 9 bases spanning the gap. CDR3 coding DNA: TGTGCCAGCAGCTTAGTAATGTCCAACAATGAGCAGTTCTTC. This sequence encodes CASSLVMSNNEQFF.